Listed below are T cell receptor beta chains from one sample, sequenced in a study of T cell repertoires in cytomegalovirus infection. Antigens for these TCRs are unknown. MiXCR, applied by TCRdb to the reads, yields one record per CDR3 protein. Here the sample spans a few hundred thousand distinct CDR3 sequences, about 27% being singletons. This specimen consisted of cultured PBMCs, obtained from culture after CMV antigen stimulation. The receptors derive from a human donor in good health (CMV status not recorded). Some clones in this sample may be carry-over from other donors' samples. Both conserved end residues are part of each CDR3. A D gene is named only where the DNA matches it firmly. The size of a clone is reported for some rows only, either as once, few or many, or as a class for expanded clones.

clone_size: many; j_call: TRBJ2-1; d_call: TRBD2; v_call: TRBV7-2; cdr3_aa: CASSRTSGGAWNEQFF; cdr3_nt: TGTGCCAGCAGCAGAACTAGCGGGGGGGCCTGGAATGAGCAGTTCTTC
clone_size: few; j_call: TRBJ1-1; d_call: .; v_call: TRBV7-8; cdr3_aa: CASSSPPWETYTEAFF; cdr3_nt: TGTGCCAGCAGCTCCCCTCCGTGGGAGACGTACACTGAAGCTTTCTTT
clone_size: .; j_call: TRBJ2-1; d_call: .; v_call: TRBV7-2; cdr3_aa: CASSLGTTSTNEQFF; cdr3_nt: TGTGCCAGCAGCTTAGGGACTACCTCCACCAATGAGCAGTTCTTC
clone_size: few; j_call: TRBJ2-5; d_call: .; v_call: TRBV7-3; cdr3_aa: CASSVTGSQETQYF; cdr3_nt: TGTGCCAGCAGCGTTACAGGGTCTCAAGAGACCCAGTACTTC
clone_size: .; j_call: TRBJ2-1; d_call: TRBD2; v_call: TRBV7-9; cdr3_aa: CASSSTLGLAVYNEQFF; cdr3_nt: TGTGCCAGCAGCTCTACCCTGGGACTAGCGGTCTACAATGAGCAGTTCTTC
clone_size: .; j_call: TRBJ2-7; d_call: .; v_call: TRBV7-9; cdr3_aa: CASSAAFKGPHPYEQYF; cdr3_nt: TGTGCCAGCAGCGCAGCCTTCAAGGGGCCACACCCCTACGAGCAGTACTTC
clone_size: .; j_call: TRBJ1-1; d_call: .; v_call: TRBV2; cdr3_aa: CASSVLSANTEAFF; cdr3_nt: TGTGCCAGCAGTGTCCTCTCGGCCAACACTGAAGCTTTCTTT
clone_size: .; j_call: TRBJ1-5; d_call: .; v_call: TRBV7-8; cdr3_aa: CASSLDGLLNQPQHF; cdr3_nt: TGTGCCAGCAGCCTTGACGGACTTTTAAATCAGCCCCAGCATTTT
clone_size: once; j_call: TRBJ2-1; d_call: TRBD2; v_call: TRBV12-3/TRBV12-4; cdr3_aa: CASIPTSGGSNEQFF; cdr3_nt: TGTGCCAGCATTCCGACTAGCGGGGGGTCCAATGAGCAGTTCTTC
clone_size: few; j_call: TRBJ2-7; d_call: TRBD1; v_call: TRBV28; cdr3_aa: CASSSWSFPGQGTYEQYF; cdr3_nt: TGTGCCAGCAGTTCATGGTCATTTCCGGGACAGGGGACCTACGAGCAGTACTTC
clone_size: .; j_call: TRBJ1-1; d_call: .; v_call: TRBV11-2; cdr3_aa: CASSRTTEEAFF; cdr3_nt: TGTGCCAGCAGCCGCACAACAGAGGAAGCTTTCTTT
clone_size: few; j_call: TRBJ2-1; d_call: .; v_call: TRBV7-9; cdr3_aa: CASSYQGNEQFF; cdr3_nt: TGTGCCAGCAGCTATCAGGGGAATGAGCAGTTCTTC
clone_size: few; j_call: TRBJ2-3; d_call: TRBD2; v_call: TRBV12-3/TRBV12-4; cdr3_aa: CASSSGPSGGTQYF; cdr3_nt: TGTGCCAGCAGTTCGGGGCCCTCGGGGGGTACGCAGTATTTT
clone_size: few; j_call: TRBJ2-3; d_call: .; v_call: TRBV7-2; cdr3_aa: CASSLVVAEPTDTQYF; cdr3_nt: TGTGCCAGCAGCTTAGTAGTAGCGGAGCCAACAGATACGCAGTATTTT
clone_size: once; j_call: TRBJ1-2; d_call: .; v_call: TRBV10-3; cdr3_aa: CAISANRSPGYGYTF; cdr3_nt: TGTGCCATCAGCGCAAACAGGTCGCCGGGCTATGGCTACACCTTC
clone_size: .; j_call: TRBJ1-5; d_call: TRBD1; v_call: TRBV7-2; cdr3_aa: CASSPMTGAHQPQHF; cdr3_nt: TGTGCCAGCAGCCCAATGACAGGGGCTCATCAGCCCCAGCATTTT
clone_size: .; j_call: TRBJ2-1; d_call: TRBD2; v_call: TRBV20-1; cdr3_aa: CSARNEALADSHNEQFF; cdr3_nt: TGCAGTGCTAGGAACGAGGCACTAGCGGACTCGCACAATGAGCAGTTCTTC
clone_size: .; j_call: TRBJ1-1; d_call: .; v_call: TRBV7-9; cdr3_aa: CASSLDTDVSSTMF; cdr3_nt: TGTGCCAGCAGCTTAGATACCGACGTAAGTTCCACCATGTTT
clone_size: few; j_call: TRBJ1-4; d_call: .; v_call: TRBV7-6; cdr3_aa: CASSFRGPGEKLFF; cdr3_nt: TGTGCCAGCAGCTTTAGGGGTCCAGGCGAAAAACTGTTTTTT
clone_size: .; j_call: TRBJ2-2; d_call: .; v_call: TRBV2; cdr3_aa: CASSGENTGELFF; cdr3_nt: TGTGCCAGCAGTGGGGAGAACACCGGGGAGCTGTTTTTT
clone_size: many; j_call: TRBJ2-7; d_call: TRBD2; v_call: TRBV12-5; cdr3_aa: CASGLGLAVVGQYF; cdr3_nt: TGTGCTAGTGGTTTGGGACTAGCGGTCGTCGGGCAGTACTTC
clone_size: .; j_call: TRBJ2-3; d_call: TRBD1; v_call: TRBV28; cdr3_aa: CTSSLTGFTDTQYF; cdr3_nt: TGTACCAGCAGCCTGACAGGGTTCACAGATACGCAGTATTTT
clone_size: few; j_call: TRBJ2-3; d_call: TRBD2; v_call: TRBV12-5; cdr3_aa: CASGPVAGGTTDTQYF; cdr3_nt: TGTGCTAGTGGTCCCGTAGCGGGGGGGACCACAGATACGCAGTATTTT
clone_size: many; j_call: TRBJ2-7; d_call: TRBD1; v_call: TRBV6-5; cdr3_aa: CASSYLDRVRLLPLEQYF; cdr3_nt: TGTGCCAGCAGTTACTTGGACAGGGTGAGGCTCCTACCGCTCGAGCAGTACTTC
clone_size: few; j_call: TRBJ2-1; d_call: TRBD2; v_call: TRBV5-5; cdr3_aa: CASSLRPSGRRNEQFF; cdr3_nt: TGTGCCAGCAGCTTGAGGCCTAGCGGGAGGAGGAATGAGCAGTTCTTC
clone_size: .; j_call: TRBJ2-5; d_call: TRBD2; v_call: TRBV28; cdr3_aa: CASSLIAGGETQYF; cdr3_nt: TGTGCCAGCAGCCTGATAGCGGGAGGAGAGACCCAGTACTTC
clone_size: many; j_call: TRBJ1-2; d_call: .; v_call: TRBV6-1; cdr3_aa: CASTPTRHYGYTF; cdr3_nt: TGTGCCAGCACTCCAACTAGGCACTATGGCTACACCTTC
clone_size: once; j_call: TRBJ1-1; d_call: .; v_call: TRBV7-9; cdr3_aa: CASSPHSTEAFF; cdr3_nt: TGTGCCAGCAGCCCCCACAGCACTGAAGCTTTCTTT
clone_size: .; j_call: TRBJ1-5; d_call: .; v_call: TRBV12-3/TRBV12-4; cdr3_aa: CASSLSGDFLVSNQPQHF; cdr3_nt: TGTGCCAGCAGTTTATCTGGGGACTTCCTCGTGAGCAATCAGCCCCAGCATTTT
clone_size: few; j_call: TRBJ2-3; d_call: .; v_call: TRBV6-1; cdr3_aa: CASKRFPSTDTQYF; cdr3_nt: TGTGCCAGCAAACGGTTTCCTTCCACAGATACGCAGTATTTT
clone_size: .; j_call: TRBJ1-1; d_call: TRBD1; v_call: TRBV5-1; cdr3_aa: CASSWGQPNTEAFF; cdr3_nt: TGCGCCAGCAGCTGGGGACAGCCCAACACTGAAGCTTTCTTT
clone_size: few; j_call: TRBJ1-6; d_call: TRBD1; v_call: TRBV12-3/TRBV12-4; cdr3_aa: CASSLSGTGTNSPLHF; cdr3_nt: TGTGCCAGCAGTTTATCAGGGACAGGGACTAATTCACCCCTCCACTTT
clone_size: .; j_call: TRBJ1-5; d_call: .; v_call: TRBV9; cdr3_aa: CASSPGGGGIQPQHF; cdr3_nt: TGTGCCAGCAGCCCCGGGGGGGGAGGTATTCAGCCCCAGCATTTT
clone_size: .; j_call: TRBJ2-3; d_call: TRBD2; v_call: TRBV12-3/TRBV12-4; cdr3_aa: CASRLLAGDTQYF; cdr3_nt: TGTGCCAGCAGGTTGCTAGCGGGGGATACGCAGTATTTT
clone_size: .; j_call: TRBJ2-7; d_call: .; v_call: TRBV28; cdr3_aa: CASRLGGSEQYF; cdr3_nt: TGTGCCAGCAGGTTAGGGGGGTCCGAGCAGTACTTC
clone_size: few; j_call: TRBJ1-5; d_call: .; v_call: TRBV12-3/TRBV12-4; cdr3_aa: CASSTGGLRNQPQHF; cdr3_nt: TGTGCCAGCAGCACTGGGGGTTTGCGCAATCAGCCCCAGCATTTT
clone_size: few; j_call: TRBJ2-1; d_call: .; v_call: TRBV6-4; cdr3_aa: CASSDSLGSNEQFF; cdr3_nt: TGTGCCAGCAGTGACTCACTGGGTTCGAATGAGCAGTTCTTC
clone_size: .; j_call: TRBJ1-5; d_call: .; v_call: TRBV5-6; cdr3_aa: CASSLGEGGQPQHF; cdr3_nt: TGTGCCAGCAGCCTAGGGGAGGGAGGGCAGCCCCAGCATTTT
clone_size: few; j_call: TRBJ2-7; d_call: TRBD1; v_call: TRBV7-6; cdr3_aa: CASSPGQVSYEQYF; cdr3_nt: TGTGCCAGCTCCCCAGGACAGGTCTCCTACGAGCAGTACTTC
clone_size: .; j_call: TRBJ2-3; d_call: TRBD1; v_call: TRBV6-8; cdr3_aa: CASSKPGGATDTQYF; cdr3_nt: TGTGCCAGCAGCAAGCCAGGGGGCGCGACAGATACGCAGTATTTT
clone_size: few; j_call: TRBJ1-2; d_call: TRBD1; v_call: TRBV20-1; cdr3_aa: CSAGQGGYGYTF; cdr3_nt: TGCAGTGCTGGACAGGGAGGGTATGGCTACACCTTC
clone_size: .; j_call: TRBJ1-1; d_call: .; v_call: TRBV27; cdr3_aa: CASSFVRGAANTEAFF; cdr3_nt: TGTGCCAGCAGTTTCGTACGGGGGGCGGCGAACACTGAAGCTTTCTTT
clone_size: .; j_call: TRBJ2-5; d_call: TRBD2; v_call: TRBV20-1; cdr3_aa: CSAQRGSGVGETQYF; cdr3_nt: TGCAGTGCCCAGAGAGGTAGCGGGGTAGGTGAGACCCAGTACTTC
clone_size: few; j_call: TRBJ2-7; d_call: TRBD1; v_call: TRBV20-1; cdr3_aa: CSAGRQGSYEQYF; cdr3_nt: TGCAGTGCTGGTAGACAGGGCTCCTACGAGCAGTACTTC